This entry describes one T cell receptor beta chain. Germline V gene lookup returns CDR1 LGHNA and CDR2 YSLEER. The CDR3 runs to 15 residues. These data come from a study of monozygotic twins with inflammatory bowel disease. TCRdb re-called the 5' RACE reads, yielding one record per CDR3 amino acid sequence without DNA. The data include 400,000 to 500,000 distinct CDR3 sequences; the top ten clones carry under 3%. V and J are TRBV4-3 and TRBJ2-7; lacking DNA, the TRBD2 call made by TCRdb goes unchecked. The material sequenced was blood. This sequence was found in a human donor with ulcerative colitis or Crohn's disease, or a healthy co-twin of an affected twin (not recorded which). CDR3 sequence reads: CASSPSRGFSYEQYF.